The rows below give T cell receptor beta chains drawn from one sample of a study of glioma-infiltrating T cells after dendritic cell vaccination. The method was immunoSEQ multiplex PCR; TCRdb's version includes in-frame clones alone and lacks a portion of them. The sample lists about 64,000 clones, about 81% occurring once. The sequencing here drew on blood, taken before dendritic cell vaccination. The receptors stem from a human donor with glioblastoma. Each CDR3 is given with its conserved first and last residue. The D gene is left open where the match is weak. Clone size is not always given. Where it is, it says once, few, many or a class for expanded clones.

>TRBJ2-3|TRBD2|TRBV25-1|-
CASSESVIAGGRDTQYF
TGTGCCAGCAGTGAATCGGTAATAGCGGGGGGTCGAGATACGCAGTATTTT
>TRBJ2-7|TRBD2|TRBV30|-
CAWSRKGERGRGEQYF
TGTGCCTGGAGTAGGAAAGGAGAGCGCGGGAGGGGCGAGCAGTACTTC
>TRBJ1-5|TRBD1|TRBV27|-
CASSSRQGVGNQPQHF
TGTGCCAGCAGTTCCAGACAGGGTGTGGGCAATCAGCCCCAGCATTTT
>TRBJ2-7|-|TRBV7-7|-
CASSPGTGSAYEQYF
TGTGCTAGCAGTCCTGGAACGGGTTCCGCCTACGAGCAGTACTTC
>TRBJ1-3|-|TRBV6-5|-
CASSSRDKRNTIYF
TGTGCCAGCAGTTCGAGGGACAAACGAAACACCATATATTTT
>TRBJ1-2|-|TRBV2|-
CASSDSVNYGYTF
TGTGCCAGCAGTGATTCGGTCAACTATGGCTACACCTTC
>TRBJ2-1|TRBD2|TRBV6-5|-
CASSYSRGVPGEQFF
TGTGCCAGCAGTTACTCACGGGGGGTGCCTGGGGAGCAGTTCTTC
>TRBJ2-7|TRBD1|TRBV5-4|-
CASSLDLDRDREGEQYF
TGTGCCAGCAGCTTGGACCTGGATAGGGACAGGGAGGGGGAGCAGTACTTC
>TRBJ2-3|TRBD2|TRBV19|few
CASSDGGVTDTQYF
TGTGCCAGTAGCGACGGGGGGGTTACAGATACGCAGTATTTT
>TRBJ2-1|TRBD2|TRBV28|-
CASRGLAGTDSSYNEQFF
TGTGCCAGCAGAGGACTAGCGGGGACAGACAGCTCCTACAATGAGCAGTTCTTC
>TRBJ1-6|-|TRBV28|-
CASSFTQVRNSPLHF
TGTGCCAGCAGTTTCACCCAGGTACGGAACTCACCCCTCCACTTT
>TRBJ1-6|TRBD1|TRBV11-1|-
CASSSPTGMNSPLHF
TGTGCCAGCAGCTCCCCGACAGGGATGAATTCACCCCTCCACTTT
>TRBJ2-3|TRBD1|TRBV5-6|-
CASSFSRTGGADTQYF
TGTGCCAGCAGCTTTTCCCGAACAGGGGGCGCAGATACGCAGTATTTT
>TRBJ1-1|-|TRBV5-1|-
CASSLSTGQEVAFF
TGCGCCAGCAGCTTGAGTACGGGACAAGAGGTAGCTTTCTTT
>TRBJ2-5|TRBD1|TRBV19|-
CASRGTGGGGTQYF
TGTGCCAGTAGGGGGACAGGGGGCGGGGGGACCCAGTACTTC
>TRBJ1-1|-|TRBV7-8|-
CASSLGRGEAFF
TGTGCCAGCAGCTTGGGAAGGGGAGAAGCTTTCTTT
>TRBJ1-1|-|TRBV6-1|-
CASRVLGGEAFF
TGTGCCAGCAGAGTCCTGGGAGGCGAAGCTTTCTTT
>TRBJ2-7|TRBD1|TRBV5-1|-
CASSIRDRGARYEQYF
TGCGCCAGCAGCATCCGGGACAGGGGCGCCCGATACGAGCAGTACTTC
>TRBJ1-1|TRBD1|TRBV5-1|-
CASSLETGGRTEAFF
TGCGCCAGCAGCTTGGAAACAGGGGGCCGGACTGAAGCTTTCTTT
>TRBJ1-1|-|TRBV5-1|-
CASSSREGGNTEAFF
TGCGCCAGCAGCTCGCGTGAGGGAGGGAACACTGAAGCTTTCTTT
>TRBJ1-2|-|TRBV7-9|once
CASSLTQSTGYTF
TGTGCCAGCAGCTTAACACAGTCAACTGGCTACACCTTC
>TRBJ2-3|TRBD2|TRBV27|-
CASSPNGGGPDTQYF
TGTGCCAGCAGTCCGAACGGGGGGGGCCCAGATACGCAGTATTTT
>TRBJ1-1|TRBD1|TRBV5-1|few
CASSLAPGQGEAFF
TGCGCCAGCAGCTTGGCTCCGGGACAGGGTGAAGCTTTCTTT
>TRBJ1-5|-|TRBV27|-
CASSLRGGSPNQPQHF
TGTGCCAGCAGTTTAAGGGGGGGCTCTCCTAATCAGCCCCAGCATTTT
>TRBJ2-3|TRBD1|TRBV30|-
CASRDRGRDTQYF
TGTGCCTCCCGCGACAGGGGAAGAGATACGCAGTATTTT
>TRBJ1-3|-|TRBV7-2|-
CASSFPTGSGNTIYF
TGTGCCAGCAGCTTTCCAACAGGGTCTGGAAACACCATATATTTT
>TRBJ2-2|TRBD1|TRBV28|many
CASSLVRQGLRELFF
TGTGCCAGCAGTCTAGTTCGACAGGGCCTGAGGGAGCTGTTTTTT
>TRBJ1-3|TRBD1|TRBV6-5|once
CASIRQGGNTIYF
TGTGCCAGCATCCGACAGGGTGGAAACACCATATATTTT
>TRBJ1-2|-|TRBV12-2|-
CASRCVAGDEANYGYTF
TGTGCAAGTCGCTGTGTTGCAGGGGATGAGGCTAACTATGGCTACACCTTC
>TRBJ1-1|-|TRBV5-1|-
CASSLAVGAKGAEAFF
TGCGCCAGCAGCTTGGCCGTTGGGGCGAAGGGGGCTGAAGCTTTCTTT
>TRBJ1-6|TRBD1|TRBV5-1|-
CASSQDRGNNSPLHF
TGCGCCAGCAGCCAAGACAGGGGAAACAATTCACCCCTCCACTTT
>TRBJ2-3|TRBD2|TRBV27|-
CASSLLAGASTDTQYF
TGTGCCAGCAGTTTATTAGCGGGGGCAAGCACAGATACGCAGTATTTT
>TRBJ2-7|-|TRBV28|-
CASSLTGQLSYEQYF
TGTGCCAGCAGTTTAACGGGACAACTCTCCTACGAGCAGTACTTC
>TRBJ2-2|TRBD1|TRBV6-1|-
CASSVEDRGGRELFF
TGTGCCAGCAGTGTCGAGGACAGGGGAGGTCGGGAGCTGTTTTTT
>TRBJ1-4|-|TRBV2|once
CASSRQSFEKLFF
TGTGCCAGCAGCCGACAGAGTTTCGAAAAACTGTTTTTT
>TRBJ1-1|-|TRBV11-3|-
CASSGTAYTEAFF
TGTGCCAGCAGCGGAACAGCTTACACTGAAGCTTTCTTT
>TRBJ2-3|TRBD2|TRBV6-4|-
CASSELAGQKDTQYF
TGTGCCAGCAGTGAACTAGCGGGGCAAAAAGATACGCAGTATTTT
>TRBJ2-1|-|TRBV13|-
CASSLISLEVNEQFF
TGTGCCAGCAGCTTAATCAGCCTCGAGGTCAATGAGCAGTTCTTC
>TRBJ1-2|-|TRBV4-1|few
CASSQESLGVDYGYTF
TGCGCCAGCAGCCAAGAAAGCCTCGGGGTCGACTATGGCTACACCTTC
>TRBJ2-7|-|TRBV2|-
CASSPVYEQYF
TGTGCCAGCAGTCCGGTGTACGAGCAGTACTTC
>TRBJ1-2|-|TRBV7-2|once
CASSPGGGSSGYTF
TGTGCCAGCAGCCCTGGCGGGGGCTCGAGCGGCTACACCTTC
>TRBJ1-2|-|TRBV28|once
CASRLTAYGYTF
TGTGCCAGCAGGTTGACAGCCTATGGCTACACCTTC
>TRBJ2-5|-|TRBV25-1|-
CASSDQGLPGYQETQYF
TGTGCCAGCAGTGATCAGGGACTCCCCGGGTACCAAGAGACCCAGTACTTC
>TRBJ2-3|-|TRBV5-1|-
CASSTEAPTDTQYF
TGCGCCAGCAGCACCGAAGCCCCCACAGATACGCAGTATTTT
>TRBJ1-1|-|TRBV18|-
CASSSAQGGNTEAFF
TGTGCCAGCTCGTCTGCTCAGGGCGGGAACACTGAAGCTTTCTTT
>TRBJ2-4|-|TRBV4-1|-
CASSQERGIYGNIQYF
TGCGCCAGCAGCCAAGAACGAGGGATTTACGGAAACATTCAGTACTTC
>TRBJ1-5|-|TRBV2|few
CASSREKDQPQHF
TGTGCCAGCTCAAGGGAGAAGGATCAGCCCCAGCATTTT
>TRBJ1-5|-|TRBV7-9|-
CASSLAAGNQPQHF
TGTGCCAGCAGCTTAGCCGCGGGCAATCAGCCCCAGCATTTT
>TRBJ2-2|TRBD1|TRBV11-3|-
CASSSNRGVGGELFF
TGTGCCAGCAGCTCCAACAGGGGCGTCGGCGGGGAGCTGTTTTTT